This T cell receptor beta chain was captured in a study of T-cell reconstitution after alpha-beta-depleted transplantation in children. This clonotype was counted at least ten times. Its antigen is still unknown. The CDR3 consists of 14 residues. Trimming removed 7 bases from V and 0 bases from J, with 10 bases in between. Germline V CDR1 and CDR2: SGHTA, FQGNSA. Study conclusions and caveats: When one year had passed after transplant, most T-cell counts and diversity came from newly produced T cells. Alpha-beta T cells present about two months after transplant were reported to originate from several hundred expanded graft clones. Elevated TCRbeta diversity at day 60 was traced, in some patients, to surviving recipient T cells and thymic progenitors.

During its preparation, the TCRbeta library received unique molecular identifiers. TCRdb analysed the PCR reads with MiXCR anew, one entry per CDR3 protein. The data show 700,000 to 950,000 distinct CDR3 sequences, about 16% seen once. The chain has TRBV7-2 and TRBJ2-1; TRBD2 might be the D (6 bases). The material sequenced was PBMCs, mostly from graft donor cells, taken 360 days after TCRalphabeta/CD19-depleted stem cell transplant. The clonotype comes from a male patient younger than 18 who had a stem cell transplant for acute lymphoblastic leukemia, so the T cells may come from the graft donor. The CDR3 bases are TGTGCCAGCAATAGCGGTAGCTCCTACAATGAGCAGTTCTTC. This encodes CASNSGSSYNEQFF.